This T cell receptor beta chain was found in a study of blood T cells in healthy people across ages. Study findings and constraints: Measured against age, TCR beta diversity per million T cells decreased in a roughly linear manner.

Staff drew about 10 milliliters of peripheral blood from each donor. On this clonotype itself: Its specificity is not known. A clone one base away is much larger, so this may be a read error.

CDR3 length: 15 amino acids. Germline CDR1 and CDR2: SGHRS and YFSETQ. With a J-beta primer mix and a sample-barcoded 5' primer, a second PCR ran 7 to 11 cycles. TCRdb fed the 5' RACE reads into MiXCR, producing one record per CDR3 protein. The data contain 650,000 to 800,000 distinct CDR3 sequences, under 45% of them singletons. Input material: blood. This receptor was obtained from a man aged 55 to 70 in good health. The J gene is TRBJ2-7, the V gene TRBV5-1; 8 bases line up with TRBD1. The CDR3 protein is CTSSPGQVGSYEQYF. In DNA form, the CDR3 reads TGCACCAGCAGCCCGGGACAGGTTGGCTCCTACGAGCAGTACTTC.